Listed here are 4 T cell receptor beta chains from one sample, sequenced in a study of cytomegalovirus exposure and HLA in healthy donors (dated by TCRdb to the late 2010s). The library was built by means of the immunoSEQ multiplex PCR assay. For the multiplex PCR, a mixture combining 60 forward primers for TCR Vbeta segments and 13 reverse primers for TCR Jbeta segments was used. The table comes from immuneACCESS by way of TCRdb, which keeps in-frame sequences with V and J called. Part of the clones is missing from these tables; in studies checked, under half for an unresolved V gene and the rest for unknown reasons. The sample contains 180,000 or so clones, over 65% of them found a single time. The top ten clonotypes cover about 0.094% of the sample. Source material: PBMCs. Receptors were obtained from a boy younger than 10 in good health and CMV-seronegative.

The V gene is TRBV29-1, the J gene TRBJ1-2, with unresolved D. The CDR3 consists of 12 residues. V was cut by 2 bases and J by 1 base, with 5 bases left in between. Germline CDR1 SQVTM, CDR2 ANQGSEA. The CDR3 loop reads CSVESHNYGYTF. The CDR3 coding sequence is TGCAGCGTTGAAAGCCATAACTATGGCTACACCTTC. Looking up the rest from reference TRBV29-1 and TRBJ1-2 gives the full variable domain: SAVISQKPSRDICQRGTSLTIQCQVDSQVTMMFWYRQQPGQSLTLIATANQGSEATYESGFVIDKFPISRPNLTFSTLTVSNMSPEDSSIYLCSVESHNYGYTFGSGTRLTVV.

The chain links TRBV11-2 to TRBJ2-3, with no clear D. The V end was cut by 3 bases, the J end by 4 bases, with 5 bases between. The V gene's germline CDR1 is SGHAT and CDR2 FQNNGV. The CDR3 is made up of 12 amino acids. Here the CDR3 DNA reads TGTGCCAGCAGCTTTCGTGCAGATACGCAGTATTTT. Protein sequence: CASSFRADTQYF.

V usage is TRBV10-3 and J usage is TRBJ2-7, with 8 bases identical to TRBD1. Germline V gives CDR1 ENHRY, CDR2 SYGVKD. The CDR3 has 15 amino acids. V was pared by 6 bases and J by 4 bases, with 11 bases of the junction left unmatched. The CDR3 DNA follows: TGTGCCATCAGGGCGGGGACAGGTAGCTTTTACGAGCAGTACTTC. Translated: CAIRAGTGSFYEQYF.

The sample holds one count of this clone. At one boundary the junction diverges from the germline segment, which might be a read error. V and J are TRBV4-1 and TRBJ1-1, with a weak D call TRBD1 (5 bases). CDR1 is MGHRA, CDR2 YSYEKL, per germline. The CDR3 has 15 amino acids. The CDR3 DNA sequence: TGCGCCAGCAGCCAAGATCAGGGTTGGAACAGTGAAGCTTTCTTT. This translates into CASSQDQGWNSEAFF.